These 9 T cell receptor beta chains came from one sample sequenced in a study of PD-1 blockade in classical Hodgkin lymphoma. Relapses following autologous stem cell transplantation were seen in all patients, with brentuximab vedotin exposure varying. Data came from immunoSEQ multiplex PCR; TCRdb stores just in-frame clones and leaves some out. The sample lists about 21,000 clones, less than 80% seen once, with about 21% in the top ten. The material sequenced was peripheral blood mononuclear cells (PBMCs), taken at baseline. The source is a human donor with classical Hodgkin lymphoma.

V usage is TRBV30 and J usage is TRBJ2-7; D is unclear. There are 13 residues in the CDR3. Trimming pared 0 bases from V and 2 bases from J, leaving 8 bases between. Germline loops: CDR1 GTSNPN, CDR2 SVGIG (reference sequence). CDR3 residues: CAWSVGQTYEQYF. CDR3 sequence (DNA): TGTGCCTGGAGTGTAGGTCAGACCTACGAGCAGTACTTC.

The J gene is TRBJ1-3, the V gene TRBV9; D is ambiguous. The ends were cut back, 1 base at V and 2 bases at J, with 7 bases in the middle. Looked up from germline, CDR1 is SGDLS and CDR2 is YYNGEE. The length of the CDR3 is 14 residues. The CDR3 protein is CASSVQWAGNTIYF. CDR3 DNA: TGTGCCAGCAGCGTACAGTGGGCTGGAAACACCATATATTTT.

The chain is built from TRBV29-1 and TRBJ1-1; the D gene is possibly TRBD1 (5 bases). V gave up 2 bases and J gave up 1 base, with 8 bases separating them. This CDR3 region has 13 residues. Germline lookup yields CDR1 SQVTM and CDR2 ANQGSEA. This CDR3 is CSVERTSNTEAFF. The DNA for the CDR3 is TGCAGCGTTGAAAGGACATCGAACACTGAAGCTTTCTTT.

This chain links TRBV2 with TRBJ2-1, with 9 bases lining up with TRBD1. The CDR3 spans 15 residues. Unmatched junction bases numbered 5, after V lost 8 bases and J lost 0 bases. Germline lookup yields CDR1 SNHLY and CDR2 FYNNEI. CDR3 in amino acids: CASGTGLSSYNEQFF. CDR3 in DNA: TGTGCCAGCGGGACAGGGCTGAGCTCCTACAATGAGCAGTTCTTC.

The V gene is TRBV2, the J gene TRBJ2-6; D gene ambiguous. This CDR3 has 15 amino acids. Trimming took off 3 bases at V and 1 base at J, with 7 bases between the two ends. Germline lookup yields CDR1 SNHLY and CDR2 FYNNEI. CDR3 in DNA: TGTGCCAGCAGTGATAAGGCTTCTGGGGCCAACGTCCTGACTTTC. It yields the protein CASSDKASGANVLTF.

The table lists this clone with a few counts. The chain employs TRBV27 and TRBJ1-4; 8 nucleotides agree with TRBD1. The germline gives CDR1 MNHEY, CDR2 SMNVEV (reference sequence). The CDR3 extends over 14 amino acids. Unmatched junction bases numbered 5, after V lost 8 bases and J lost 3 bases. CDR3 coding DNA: TGTGCCAGCGGTTGGGGACAGGCTAATGAAAAACTGTTTTTT. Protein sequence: CASGWGQANEKLFF.

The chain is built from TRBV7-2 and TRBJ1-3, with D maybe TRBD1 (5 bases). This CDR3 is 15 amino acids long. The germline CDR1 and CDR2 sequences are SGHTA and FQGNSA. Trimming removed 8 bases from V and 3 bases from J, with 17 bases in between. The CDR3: CASSGGGRFGNTIYF. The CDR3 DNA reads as TGTGCCAGCTCGGGGGGAGGCCGTTTTGGAAACACCATATATTTT.

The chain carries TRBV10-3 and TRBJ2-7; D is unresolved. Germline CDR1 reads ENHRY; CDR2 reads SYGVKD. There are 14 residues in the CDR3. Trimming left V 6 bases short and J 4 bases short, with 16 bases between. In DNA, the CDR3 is TGTGCCATCAGACCCGACAAGGTGGGTTACGAGCAGTACTTC. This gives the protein CAIRPDKVGYEQYF.

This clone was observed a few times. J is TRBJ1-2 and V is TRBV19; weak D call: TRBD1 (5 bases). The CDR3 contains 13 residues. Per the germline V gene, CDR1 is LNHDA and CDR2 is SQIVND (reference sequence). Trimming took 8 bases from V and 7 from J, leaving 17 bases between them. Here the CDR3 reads CASGDEPGAGYTF. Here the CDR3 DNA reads TGTGCCAGTGGGGATGAACCCGGGGCTGGCTACACCTTC.